A single sample gave rise to the 5 T cell receptor beta chains below, sequenced in a study of T-cell memory formation after mild COVID-19 (dated by TCRdb to about 2021). The library relied on 5' RACE. The data were produced on an Illumina NovaSeq 6000. The public reads were quality trimmed at Q25 with fastp and then assembled into clones with MiXCR by TCRdb, keeping productive beta chains. One record per CDR3 amino acid sequence lists the most common genes and DNA. The sample table records 250,000 to 350,000 distinct CDR3 sequences; about 16% of these occur just once. The biggest ten clones account for about a fifth of the sample. Material: PBMCs or a T cell subset sorted from them (not recorded which). The source is a young man who had mild COVID-19 (a few samples of this study predate the infection). The sample titles of this study are shuffled in the database, so cell type and time point are left out; the donor was told from shared clones.

This clonotype turned up a few times. This chain joins TRBV29-1 and TRBJ2-5, with 9 bases identical to TRBD2. Germline loops: CDR1 SQVTM, CDR2 ANQGSEA. This CDR3 is built from 13 residues. The V gene end was trimmed by 7 bases and the J gene end by 4 bases; junction bases not matched to a gene: 7. CDR3 bases: TGCAGCGGAATGCGGGGGGGCCGAGAGACCCAGTACTTC. Its protein is CSGMRGGRETQYF.

This clonotype was seen a handful of times. The chain links TRBV5-6 to TRBJ2-1; the match to TRBD2 covers 9 bases. CDR1 is SGHDT and CDR2 is YYEEEE in the germline V gene. V dropped 2 bases and J dropped 8; count of bases not matched to a gene: 5. The length of the CDR3 is 14 residues. The DNA of the CDR3 is TGTGCCAGCAGCTTCCTAGCGGGGAGATATGAGCAGTTCTTC. Protein product: CASSFLAGRYEQFF.

The chain is built from TRBV30 and TRBJ2-2; D gene uncertain. CDR1 GTSNPN and CDR2 SVGIG come from the germline V gene (reference sequence). The CDR3 is 11 residues long. Trimming removed 3 bases from V and 6 bases from J, with 5 bases in between. The CDR3 loop reads CAWRSAGELFF. As DNA, the CDR3 is TGTGCCTGGAGAAGCGCCGGGGAGCTGTTTTTT.

V gene TRBV11-2 combines with J gene TRBJ2-5; D ambiguous. V lost 5 bases to trimming and J lost 5 bases, with 12 bases between them. The CDR3 contains 13 residues. The V gene's germline CDR1 is SGHAT and CDR2 FQNNGV. The CDR3 DNA reads TGTGCCAGCAGCCCGAGAATAGTTGAGACCCAGTACTTC. It encodes CASSPRIVETQYF.

The V gene is TRBV20-1, the J gene TRBJ1-1; D unclear. This CDR3 contains 11 residues. The germline V gene encodes CDR1 DFQATT and CDR2 SNEGSKA (reference sequence). CDR3 sequence: CMLEVNTEAFF. The CDR3 DNA is TGCATGCTAGAGGTGAACACTGAAGCTTTCTTT.